A single sample gave rise to the 10 T cell receptor beta chains below, sequenced in a study of shared clonotypes between healthy human individuals (dated by TCRdb to about 2020). The library was built by means of the immunoSEQ multiplex PCR assay. TCRdb stores this immuneACCESS table with in-frame sequences only. Part of the clones is absent; in the studies checked, under half of the shortfall reflects unresolved V genes, and no reason is known for the rest. Counted in this sample were 550,000 to 850,000 clones; around 70% of them appeared once. Clones ranked in the top ten supply around 1.7% of the sample. Specimen: memory CD4+ T cells sorted from blood. Explained via the paper, the cell subset or site label denotes: CD45RA-negative fraction. All receptors derive from a woman in her thirties in good health.

A few counts support this clone. The CDR3 DNA is TGTGCCAGCAGCGTAGGGGGTCAAGATACGCAGTATTTT. The encoded protein is CASSVGGQDTQYF. The chain links TRBV9 to TRBJ2-3; D is unclear. The length of the CDR3 is 13 residues. CDR1 and CDR2 from the germline V gene are SGDLS and YYNGEE. V was pared by 0 bases and J by 5 bases, with 7 bases between.

This clone was observed a handful of times. This chain joins TRBV5-6 and TRBJ1-3; no clear D gene. Trimming shortened V by 0 bases and J by 0 bases, and 7 bases separated the two germline ends. The length of the CDR3 is 15 residues. Germline CDR1 and CDR2: SGHDT and YYEEEE. CDR3 in DNA: TGTGCCAGCAGCTTGGGTCAGCTCTCTGGAAACACCATATATTTT. The encoded protein is CASSLGQLSGNTIYF.

This clone came up once. V and J are TRBV28 and TRBJ2-5, with D perhaps matching TRBD1 or TRBD2 (5 bases each). In germline, CDR1 is MDHEN, CDR2 SYDVKM. Trimming removed 5 bases at V and 4 bases at J, with 23 bases between. The CDR3 extends over 17 amino acids. The CDR3 DNA sequence: TGTGCCAGCAGTGTTGCGATAGGGACCGATGGAGGAGAGACCCAGTACTTC. It codes for CASSVAIGTDGGETQYF.

The rearrangement links TRBV6-1 to TRBJ2-2, with 8 positions matching TRBD1. Losses at the gene ends were 3 bases for V and 8 bases for J; bases not matched to a gene: 5. This CDR3 comprises 14 residues. Germline V gene lookup returns CDR1 MNHNS and CDR2 SASEGT. The CDR3 nucleotides are TGTGCCAGCAGTGACCAGGGGGCGTTTGGGGAGCTGTTTTTT. Translating it yields CASSDQGAFGELFF.

The DNA for the CDR3 is TGTGCCAGCAGGGTAAGGGACTCACCGACGGGTGAGCAGTTCTTC. Its translation is CASRVRDSPTGEQFF. The chain uses TRBV11-2 and TRBJ2-1; tentative D call: TRBD2 (6 bases). This CDR3 comprises 15 residues. The germline CDR1 and CDR2 sequences are SGHAT and FQNNGV. The V gene lost 6 bases and the J gene lost 9 bases, with 21 bases spanning the gap.

The chain is built from TRBV28 and TRBJ2-7; 11 bases fit TRBD1. This CDR3 comprises 13 residues. Germline CDR1 is MDHEN and CDR2 is SYDVKM. The V segment lost 8 bases and the J segment 5 bases; nucleotides outside the gene matches: 5. The DNA for the CDR3 is TGTGCCAGCCGGGACAGGGGGACTAACGAGCAGTACTTC. Protein sequence: CASRDRGTNEQYF.

V and J are TRBV18 and TRBJ2-2, with 8 bases identical to TRBD2. The CDR3 covers 16 residues. The J segment lost 4 bases and the V segment lost 3 bases, leaving 7 bases of the junction unmatched. The V gene's germline CDR1 is KGHSH and CDR2 LQKENI. CDR3 region: CASSPTSGDLTGELFF. DNA of the CDR3: TGTGCCAGCTCACCTACTAGCGGAGATCTCACCGGGGAGCTGTTTTTT.

This rearrangement joins TRBV5-8 to TRBJ1-1; D is unclear. V lost 6 bases and J 2 bases, leaving 20 bases between the germline ends. Germline loops: CDR1 SGHTS, CDR2 YDEGEE. This CDR3 spans 16 amino acids. The CDR3 coding sequence is TGTGCCAGCACCCCTGGGGTGGGCAGAGACAACACTGAAGCTTTCTTT. Translating it yields CASTPGVGRDNTEAFF.

This chain uses TRBV11-2 with TRBJ2-3; 12 positions agree with TRBD2. Germline loops: CDR1 SGHAT, CDR2 FQNNGV. The J segment lost 5 bases and the V segment lost 2 bases, leaving 8 bases of the junction unmatched. This CDR3 contains 17 residues. In nucleotides, the CDR3 is TGTGCCAGCAGCTTACTACTAGCGGGAGGTATGGTAGATACGCAGTATTTT. This gives the protein CASSLLLAGGMVDTQYF.

The rearrangement joins TRBV6-6 to TRBJ2-7, with 9 positions matching TRBD1. J lost 6 bases, V lost 2 bases, and 11 bases had no gene match. The germline V gene has CDR1 MNHNY and CDR2 SVGAGI (reference sequence). The CDR3 length is 16 residues. The CDR3 spells CASSYVPGQGSGEQYF. The DNA of the CDR3 is TGTGCCAGCAGTTACGTCCCGGGACAGGGTTCCGGCGAGCAGTACTTC.